A selection of T cell receptor beta chains follows, all from one sample in a study of PD-1 blockade in classical Hodgkin lymphoma. Here immunoSEQ multiplex PCR was the method, and the copy in TCRdb shows in-frame clones only, minus some. The sample has roughly 140,000 clones, 78% seen once; the top ten hold 9.2%. Specimen: peripheral blood mononuclear cells (PBMCs), collected before the second cycle of nivolumab. The origin of the receptors is a human donor with classical Hodgkin lymphoma. Each CDR3 is given with its conserved first and last residue. The D gene is left open where the match is weak. The size entry is marked missing in some rows and otherwise reads once, few, many or a size class.

>TRBD1|TRBJ2-7|few|17|TRBV28
CASSLFPTGVIFGEQYF
TGTGCCAGCAGTTTATTCCCGACAGGGGTTATTTTTGGGGAGCAGTACTTC
>TRBD1|TRBJ2-3|.|15|TRBV10-3
CAISDRQGATDTQYF
TGTGCCATCAGTGACAGACAGGGGGCCACAGATACGCAGTATTTT
>.|TRBJ1-1|.|15|TRBV6-5
CASTRNREGGTEAFF
TGTGCCAGCACCAGAAACAGGGAAGGGGGCACTGAAGCTTTCTTT
>.|TRBJ2-7|few|13|TRBV7-2
CASSLAADQRRYF
TGTGCCAGCAGCTTAGCGGCCGACCAGAGGAGGTACTTC
>TRBD1|TRBJ1-1|.|15|TRBV7-9
CASIPTGLANTEAFF
TGTGCCAGCATCCCGACAGGGTTGGCGAACACTGAAGCTTTCTTT
>.|TRBJ1-1|.|12|TRBV6-5
CASSYGSGEAFF
TGTGCCAGCAGTTACGGCAGTGGTGAAGCTTTCTTT
>.|TRBJ1-2|.|15|TRBV7-2
CASSQGAVVDYGYTF
TGTGCCAGCAGCCAAGGGGCCGTTGTAGACTATGGCTACACCTTC
>.|TRBJ1-2|.|14|TRBV6-6
CASSPDGTNYGYTF
TGTGCCAGCAGTCCCGACGGTACTAACTATGGCTACACCTTC
>.|TRBJ2-1|.|11|TRBV7-2
CASSLYQEQFF
TGTGCCAGCAGCTTATACCAGGAGCAGTTCTTC
>.|TRBJ2-1|.|12|TRBV28
CAMGSSYNEQFF
TGTGCCATGGGGAGCTCCTACAATGAGCAGTTCTTC
>.|TRBJ1-3|.|15|TRBV10-3
CAISAGRGQGNTIYF
TGTGCCATCAGCGCCGGGAGGGGCCAAGGAAACACCATATATTTT
>TRBD1|TRBJ2-5|.|16|TRBV28
CASTETLDRAWETQYF
TGTGCCAGCACTGAGACCTTGGACAGGGCTTGGGAGACCCAGTACTTC
>.|TRBJ2-6|once|15|TRBV6-5
CASSYRGTGANVLTF
TGTGCCAGCAGTTATCGAGGGACTGGGGCCAACGTCCTGACTTTC
>.|TRBJ2-5|.|13|TRBV6-5
CASSYEIQETQYF
TGTGCCAGCAGTTACGAGATTCAAGAGACCCAGTACTTC
>.|TRBJ2-1|.|11|TRBV10-3
CAISEPDEQFF
TGTGCCATCAGTGAGCCAGATGAGCAGTTCTTC
>TRBD2|TRBJ2-4|.|14|TRBV25-1
CASSVSSGGDIQYF
TGTGCCAGCAGTGTCTCTAGCGGGGGTGACATTCAGTACTTC
>TRBD1|TRBJ1-1|once|14|TRBV2
CASRLGQGNTEAFF
TGTGCCAGCAGATTGGGACAGGGAAACACTGAAGCTTTCTTT
>.|TRBJ1-1|.|14|TRBV6-5
CASSYGLLGVQAFF
TGTGCCAGCAGTTACGGGCTCTTGGGTGTCCAGGCTTTCTTT
>.|TRBJ2-2|.|19|TRBV27
CASSFSRAVSVLNTGELFF
TGTGCCAGCAGTTTTTCCCGGGCCGTCAGCGTCTTGAACACCGGGGAGCTGTTTTTT
>TRBD1|TRBJ1-2|.|15|TRBV7-2
CASSLSPGTDYGYTF
TGTGCCAGCAGCTTATCCCCCGGGACAGACTATGGCTACACCTTC
>TRBD1|TRBJ1-5|.|18|TRBV19
CASSIDLQGGNRNQPQHF
TGTGCCAGTAGTATAGATTTACAGGGGGGTAATAGAAATCAGCCCCAGCATTTT
>.|TRBJ2-7|few|15|TRBV7-2
CASSLTGTGDYEQYF
TGTGCCAGCAGCCTTACCGGGACGGGAGACTACGAGCAGTACTTC
>.|TRBJ2-2|.|17|TRBV19
CASSISGWTANTGELFF
TGTGCCAGTAGTATAAGTGGATGGACAGCGAACACCGGGGAGCTGTTTTTT
>.|TRBJ1-2|few|15|TRBV4-3
CASSLWWRASYGYTF
TGCGCCAGCAGCCTATGGTGGAGGGCGAGCTATGGCTACACCTTC
>TRBD1|TRBJ2-7|.|15|TRBV7-2
CASSPVRTGSYEQYF
TGTGCCAGCAGCCCCGTAAGGACAGGTTCCTACGAGCAGTACTTC
>.|TRBJ1-5|.|17|TRBV21-1
CASSKVVRTGRNQPQHF
TGTGCCAGCAGCAAAGTCGTTAGGACAGGGAGGAATCAGCCCCAGCATTTT
>TRBD1|TRBJ2-1|.|15|TRBV9
CASSVGTGTYNEQFF
TGTGCCAGCAGCGTAGGGACAGGGACCTACAATGAGCAGTTCTTC
>.|TRBJ2-7|.|14|TRBV14
CASSQNRGGYEQYF
TGTGCCAGCAGCCAAAACAGGGGAGGTTACGAGCAGTACTTC
>.|TRBJ1-1|.|13|TRBV9
CASSELGNTEAFF
TGTGCCAGCAGCGAGCTGGGGAACACTGAAGCTTTCTTT